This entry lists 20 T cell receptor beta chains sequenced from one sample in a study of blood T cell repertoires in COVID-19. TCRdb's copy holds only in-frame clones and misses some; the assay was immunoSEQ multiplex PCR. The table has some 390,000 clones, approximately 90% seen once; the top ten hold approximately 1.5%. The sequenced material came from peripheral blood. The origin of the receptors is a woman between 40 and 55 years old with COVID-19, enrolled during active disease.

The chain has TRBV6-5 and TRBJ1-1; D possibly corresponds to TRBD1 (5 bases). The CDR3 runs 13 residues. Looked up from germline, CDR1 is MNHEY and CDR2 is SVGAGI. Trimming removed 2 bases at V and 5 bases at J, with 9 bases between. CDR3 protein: CASSYGGITEAFF. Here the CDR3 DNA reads TGTGCCAGCAGTTACGGGGGGATTACTGAAGCTTTCTTT.

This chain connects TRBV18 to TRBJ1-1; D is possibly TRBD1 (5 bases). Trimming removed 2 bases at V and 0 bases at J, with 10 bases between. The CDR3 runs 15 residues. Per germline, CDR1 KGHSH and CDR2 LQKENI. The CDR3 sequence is CASSPGAEMNTEAFF. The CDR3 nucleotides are TGTGCCAGCTCACCAGGGGCAGAGATGAACACTGAAGCTTTCTTT.

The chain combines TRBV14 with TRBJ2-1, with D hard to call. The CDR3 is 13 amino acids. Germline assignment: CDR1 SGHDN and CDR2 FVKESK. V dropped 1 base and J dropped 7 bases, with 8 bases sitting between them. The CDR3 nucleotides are TGTGCCAGCAGCCAAGTTGCGTGGAATGAGCAGTTCTTC. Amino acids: CASSQVAWNEQFF.

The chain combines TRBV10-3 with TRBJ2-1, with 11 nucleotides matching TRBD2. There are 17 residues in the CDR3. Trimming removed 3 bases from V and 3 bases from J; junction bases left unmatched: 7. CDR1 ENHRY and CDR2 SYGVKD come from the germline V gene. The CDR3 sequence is CAISEGTSGHLYNEQFF. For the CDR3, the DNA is TGTGCCATCAGTGAAGGGACTAGCGGTCACCTCTACAATGAGCAGTTCTTC.

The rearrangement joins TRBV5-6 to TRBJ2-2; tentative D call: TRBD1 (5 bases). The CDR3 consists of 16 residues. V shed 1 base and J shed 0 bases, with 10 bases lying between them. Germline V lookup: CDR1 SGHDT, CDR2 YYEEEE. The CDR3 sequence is CASSLFQGANTGELFF. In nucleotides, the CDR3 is TGTGCCAGCAGCTTGTTTCAGGGCGCGAACACCGGGGAGCTGTTTTTT.

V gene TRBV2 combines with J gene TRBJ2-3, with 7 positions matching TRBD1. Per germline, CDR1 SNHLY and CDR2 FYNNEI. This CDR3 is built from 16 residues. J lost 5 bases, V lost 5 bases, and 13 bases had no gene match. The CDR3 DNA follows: TGTGCCAGCAGTCCCCCGGGACAGAGACGCGGAGATACGCAGTATTTT. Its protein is CASSPPGQRRGDTQYF.

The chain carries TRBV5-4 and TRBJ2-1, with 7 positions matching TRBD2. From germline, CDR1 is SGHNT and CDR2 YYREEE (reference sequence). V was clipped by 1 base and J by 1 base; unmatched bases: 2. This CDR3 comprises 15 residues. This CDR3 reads CASSLNGGSYNEQFF. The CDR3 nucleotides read TGTGCCAGCAGCTTGAACGGGGGGTCCTACAATGAGCAGTTCTTC.

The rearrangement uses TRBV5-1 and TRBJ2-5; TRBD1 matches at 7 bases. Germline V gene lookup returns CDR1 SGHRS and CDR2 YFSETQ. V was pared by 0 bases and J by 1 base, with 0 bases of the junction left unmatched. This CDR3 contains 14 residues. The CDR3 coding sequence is TGCGCCAGCAGCTTGGGGACAGGCCAAGAGACCCAGTACTTC. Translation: CASSLGTGQETQYF.

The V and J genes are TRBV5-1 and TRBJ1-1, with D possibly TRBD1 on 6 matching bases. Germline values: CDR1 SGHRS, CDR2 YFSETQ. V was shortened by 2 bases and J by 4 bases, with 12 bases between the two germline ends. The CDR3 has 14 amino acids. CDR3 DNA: TGCGCCAGCAGCTTCCGGCAGGGGATCACTGAAGCTTTCTTT. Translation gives CASSFRQGITEAFF.

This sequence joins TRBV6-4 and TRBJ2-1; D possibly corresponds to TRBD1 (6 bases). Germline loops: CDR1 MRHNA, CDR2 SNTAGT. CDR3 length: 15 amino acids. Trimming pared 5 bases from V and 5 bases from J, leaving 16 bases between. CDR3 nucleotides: TGTGCCAGCAGTACAGGGCCCGGCGGCAACAATGAGCAGTTCTTC. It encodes CASSTGPGGNNEQFF.

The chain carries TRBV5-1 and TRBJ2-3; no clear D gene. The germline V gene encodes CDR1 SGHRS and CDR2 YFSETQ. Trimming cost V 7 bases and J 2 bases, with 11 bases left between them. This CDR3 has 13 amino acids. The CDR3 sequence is CASGTLNTDTQYF. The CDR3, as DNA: TGCGCCAGCGGCACCCTTAACACAGATACGCAGTATTTT. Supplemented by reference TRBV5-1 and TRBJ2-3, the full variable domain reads KAGVTQTPRYLIKTRGQQVTLSCSPISGHRSVSWYQQTPGQGLQFLFEYFSETQRNKGNFPGRFSGRQFSNSRSEMNVSTLELGDSALYLCASGTLNTDTQYFGPGTRLTVL.

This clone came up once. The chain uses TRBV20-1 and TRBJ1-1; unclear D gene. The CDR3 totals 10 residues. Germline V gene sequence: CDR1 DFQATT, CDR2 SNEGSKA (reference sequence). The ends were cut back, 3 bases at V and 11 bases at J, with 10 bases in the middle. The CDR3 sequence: CSASTHKAFF. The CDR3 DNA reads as TGCAGTGCTAGTACCCACAAGGCTTTCTTT.

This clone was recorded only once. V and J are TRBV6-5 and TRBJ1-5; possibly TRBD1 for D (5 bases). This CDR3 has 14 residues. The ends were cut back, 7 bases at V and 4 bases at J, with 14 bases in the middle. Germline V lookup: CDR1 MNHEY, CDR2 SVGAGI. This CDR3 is CASTVGGGNQPQHF. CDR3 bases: TGTGCCAGCACCGTTGGGGGGGGTAATCAGCCCCAGCATTTT.

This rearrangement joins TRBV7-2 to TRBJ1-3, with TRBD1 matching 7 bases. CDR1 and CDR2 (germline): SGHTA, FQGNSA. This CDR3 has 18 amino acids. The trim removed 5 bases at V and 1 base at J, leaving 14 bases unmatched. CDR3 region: CASSRSNSGGMSGNTIYF. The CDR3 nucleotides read TGTGCCAGCAGCCGTTCCAACTCAGGGGGGATGTCTGGAAACACCATATATTTT.

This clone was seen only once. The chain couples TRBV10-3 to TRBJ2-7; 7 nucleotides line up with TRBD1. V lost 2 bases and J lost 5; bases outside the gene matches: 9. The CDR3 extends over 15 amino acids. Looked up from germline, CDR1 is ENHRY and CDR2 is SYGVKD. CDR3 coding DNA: TGTGCCATCAGTGAGAGGGTCAGGGGGAACCACGAGCAGTACTTC. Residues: CAISERVRGNHEQYF.

The CDR3 region has the DNA TGTGCCAGCTCACTGACACAGGGGGCCGATCAGCCCCAGCATTTT. Amino acid sequence: CASSLTQGADQPQHF. V is TRBV18 and J is TRBJ1-5; TRBD1 matches at 9 bases. The V and J ends lost 4 bases and 5 bases, in that order; junction bases with no gene match: 6. The length of the CDR3 is 15 residues. CDR1 is KGHSH, CDR2 LQKENI, per germline.

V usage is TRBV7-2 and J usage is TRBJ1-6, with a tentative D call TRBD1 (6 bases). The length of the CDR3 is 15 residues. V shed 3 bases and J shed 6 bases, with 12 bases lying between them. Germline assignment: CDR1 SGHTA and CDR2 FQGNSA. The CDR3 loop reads CASSLQQGTNSPLHF. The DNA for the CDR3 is TGTGCCAGCAGCTTGCAACAGGGAACTAATTCACCCCTCCACTTT.

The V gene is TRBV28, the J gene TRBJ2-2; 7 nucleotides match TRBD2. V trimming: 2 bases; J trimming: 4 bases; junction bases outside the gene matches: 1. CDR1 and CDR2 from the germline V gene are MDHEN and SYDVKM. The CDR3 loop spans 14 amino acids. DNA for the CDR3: TGTGCCAGCAGTTTAGGGGGGGTCACCGGGGAGCTGTTTTTT. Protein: CASSLGGVTGELFF. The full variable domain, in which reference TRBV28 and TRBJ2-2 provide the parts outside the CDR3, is DVKVTQSSRYLVKRTGEKVFLECVQDMDHENMFWYRQDPGLGLRLIYFSYDVKMKEKGDIPEGYSVSREKKERFSLILESASTNQTSMYLCASSLGGVTGELFFGEGSRLTVL.

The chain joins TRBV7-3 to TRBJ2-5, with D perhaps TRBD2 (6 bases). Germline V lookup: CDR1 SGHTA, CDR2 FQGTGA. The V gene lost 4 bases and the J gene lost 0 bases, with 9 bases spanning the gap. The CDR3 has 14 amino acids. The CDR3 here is CASSWDSYQETQYF. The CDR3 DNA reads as TGTGCCAGCAGCTGGGACTCATACCAAGAGACCCAGTACTTC.

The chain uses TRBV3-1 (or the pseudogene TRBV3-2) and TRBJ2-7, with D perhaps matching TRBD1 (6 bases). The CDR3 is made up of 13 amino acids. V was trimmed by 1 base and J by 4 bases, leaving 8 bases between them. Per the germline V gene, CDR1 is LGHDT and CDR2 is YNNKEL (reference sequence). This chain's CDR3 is CASSQVTGYEQYF. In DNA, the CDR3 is TGTGCCAGCAGCCAAGTGACAGGTTACGAGCAGTACTTC.